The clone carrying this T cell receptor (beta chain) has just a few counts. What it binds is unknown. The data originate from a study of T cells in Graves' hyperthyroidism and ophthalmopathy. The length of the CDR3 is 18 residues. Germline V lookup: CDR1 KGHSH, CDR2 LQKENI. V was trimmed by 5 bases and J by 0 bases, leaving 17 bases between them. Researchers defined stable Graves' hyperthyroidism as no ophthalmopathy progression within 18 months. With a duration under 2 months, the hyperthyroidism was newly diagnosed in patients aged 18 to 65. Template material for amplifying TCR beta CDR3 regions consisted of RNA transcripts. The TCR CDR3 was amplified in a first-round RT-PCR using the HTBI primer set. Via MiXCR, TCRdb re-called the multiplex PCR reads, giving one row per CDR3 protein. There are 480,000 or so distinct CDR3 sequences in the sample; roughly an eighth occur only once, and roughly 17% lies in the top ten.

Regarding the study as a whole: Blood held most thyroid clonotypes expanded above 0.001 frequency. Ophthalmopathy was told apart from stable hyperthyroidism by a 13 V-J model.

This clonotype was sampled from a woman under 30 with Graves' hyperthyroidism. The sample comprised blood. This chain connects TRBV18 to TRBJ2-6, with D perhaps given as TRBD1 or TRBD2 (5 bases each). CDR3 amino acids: CASSSPGRRRSGANVLTF. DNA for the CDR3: TGTGCCAGCTCATCCCCGGGACGTAGGCGCTCTGGGGCCAACGTCCTGACTTTC.